This T cell receptor (beta chain) was observed in a study of blood T cell repertoires in COVID-19. Looking at the study overall: Italy, Spain and the United States were the sources of the convalescent and acute COVID-19 samples. In each case, the material was cDNA or gDNA derived from T cells, B-cell-depleted T cells, or PBMCs.

Residents of about two dozen US areas, aged about 18 to 89 years, made up the participants. Grouping used clinical history reported by participants in a survey and questionnaire. In germline, CDR1 is SNHLY, CDR2 FYNNEI. The CDR3 runs 14 residues. Between the trimmed V and J ends, which lost 8 bases and 1 base, there was a span of 14 bases. Clones were sequenced by immunoSEQ multiplex PCR, and TCRdb holds only the in-frame ones, with some missing. Of over 200,000 clones detected, about 91% appear once; the ten largest clones hold 2% to 3%. This receptor was taken from a woman in her thirties or forties with acute COVID-19. Sequencing was carried out using PBMCs or T cells enriched from blood (not recorded which). This chain joins TRBV2 and TRBJ1-1; D call uncertain. The CDR3 DNA reads as TGTGCCAGCGGAGGGCCCTTAGGGAACACTGAAGCTTTCTTT. Protein sequence: CASGGPLGNTEAFF.